There are a few counts of the clone carrying this T cell receptor beta chain. The antigen is not known. This specimen comes from a study of glioma-infiltrating T cells. Whole-study results and caveats: Gliomas, especially low-grade, showed above-expected tissue-blood divergence; non-neoplastic patients showed below.

Trimming stripped 0 bases from V and 2 bases from J, with 7 bases between. The CDR3 sequence is 14 residues long. CDR1 is SNHLY and CDR2 is FYNNEI in the germline V gene. The iRepertoire nested amplicon-rescue multiplex PCR amplified TCR alpha and beta CDR3s from RNA. TCRdb re-called the multiplex PCR reads with MiXCR, one entry per CDR3 protein. The data hold roughly 200,000 distinct CDR3 sequences, with around 32% observed a single time. The chain carries TRBV2 and TRBJ2-5, with D unresolved. This sequence originates from a human donor with low-grade glioma or glioblastoma, undergoing nonglioma brain surgery, or in good health (not recorded which). Material: glioma tissue, nonneoplastic brain tissue, or PBMCs (not recorded which). CDR3 bases: TGTGCCAGCAGTGAAGCCCTTCTGCAAGAGACCCAGTACTTC. Translating it yields CASSEALLQETQYF.